This T cell receptor (beta chain) stems from a study of CD8 T cells in ankylosing spondylitis. Findings of the study overall: Significant enrichment of disease-linked clones was reported in matched ankylosing spondylitis synovial fluid.

Quantitative barcoded 5'-RACE was used to prepare TCR beta libraries. TCRdb recomputed calls from the 5' RACE reads with MiXCR, one row per CDR3 protein. The data show 250,000 to 400,000 distinct CDR3 sequences, with under 14% seen just once and around 10% held by the top ten. V lost 5 bases, J lost 4 bases, and 18 bases lay in between. Looked up from germline, CDR1 is DFQATT and CDR2 is SNEGSKA (reference sequence). The CDR3 runs to 15 residues. This clonotype came up many times. Antigen unknown. The sample comprised blood, either unsorted or a sorted T cell fraction (not recorded which). This sequence joins TRBV20-1 and TRBJ1-3, with no clear D. This TCR derives from a female donor with ankylosing spondylitis or in good health (not recorded which). CDR3 region: CSAVSRGGYGNTIYF. CDR3 DNA sequence: TGCAGTGCTGTCTCGCGGGGAGGCTACGGAAACACCATATATTTT.